The 2 T cell receptor beta chains below come from one sample, sequenced in a study of blood T cell repertoires in COVID-19 (TCRdb year 2020). Receptors were amplified or captured by the immunoSEQ multiplex PCR assay. TCRdb retrieved this table from immuneACCESS and kept in-frame rearrangements only. Not all clones are present; in checked studies, unresolved V genes account for under half, and no reason is known for the remainder. The sample has fewer than 110,000 clones on record, 85% of them singletons. The ten largest clones add up to approximately 1.8% of the sample. Sequencing input: peripheral blood. The receptor source for this set is a woman aged 65 to 85 with active or convalescent COVID-19.

The chain carries TRBV7-9 and TRBJ2-7; D not resolved. This CDR3 has 14 residues. The germline V and J ends were trimmed by 8 bases and 0 bases, with 14 bases remaining between them. The germline gives CDR1 SEHNR, CDR2 FQNEAQ (reference sequence). The CDR3 reads CASSTRQSSYEQYF. CDR3 nucleotide sequence: TGTGCCAGCTCCACCAGGCAGAGCTCCTACGAGCAGTACTTC.

The rearrangement links TRBV5-6 to TRBJ1-3, with D unclear. The CDR3 consists of 16 residues. Trimming cost V 2 bases and J 4 bases, with 16 bases left between them. The germline V gene encodes CDR1 SGHDT and CDR2 YYEEEE. The chain's CDR3 is CASSLPQGGLGNTIYF. The CDR3 DNA follows: TGTGCCAGCAGCTTACCTCAAGGAGGGCTCGGAAACACCATATATTTT.